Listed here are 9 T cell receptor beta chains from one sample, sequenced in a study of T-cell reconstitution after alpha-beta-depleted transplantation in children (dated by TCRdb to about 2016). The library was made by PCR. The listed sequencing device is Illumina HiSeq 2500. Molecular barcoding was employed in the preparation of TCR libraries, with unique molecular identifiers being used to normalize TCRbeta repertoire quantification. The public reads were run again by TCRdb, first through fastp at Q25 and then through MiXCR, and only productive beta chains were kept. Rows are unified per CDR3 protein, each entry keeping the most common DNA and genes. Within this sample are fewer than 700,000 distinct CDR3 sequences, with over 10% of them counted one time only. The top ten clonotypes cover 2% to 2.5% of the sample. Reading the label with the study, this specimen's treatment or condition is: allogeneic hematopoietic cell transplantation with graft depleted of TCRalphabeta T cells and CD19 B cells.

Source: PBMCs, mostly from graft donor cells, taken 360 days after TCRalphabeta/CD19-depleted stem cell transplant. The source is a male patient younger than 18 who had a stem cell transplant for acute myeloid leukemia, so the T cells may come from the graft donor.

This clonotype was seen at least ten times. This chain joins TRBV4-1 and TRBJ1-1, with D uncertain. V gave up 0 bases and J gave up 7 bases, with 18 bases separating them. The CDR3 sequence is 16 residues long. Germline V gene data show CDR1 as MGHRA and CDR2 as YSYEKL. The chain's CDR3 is CASSQDSRVFYYEAFF. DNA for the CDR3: TGCGCCAGCAGCCAAGATAGTAGGGTTTTCTATTATGAAGCTTTCTTT.

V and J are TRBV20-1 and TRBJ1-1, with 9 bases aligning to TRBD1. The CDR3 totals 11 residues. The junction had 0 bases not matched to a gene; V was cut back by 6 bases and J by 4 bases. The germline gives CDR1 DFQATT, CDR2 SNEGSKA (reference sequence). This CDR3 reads CSADRGTEAFF. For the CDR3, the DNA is TGCAGTGCGGACAGGGGCACTGAAGCTTTCTTT.

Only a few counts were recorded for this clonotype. The DNA for the CDR3 is TGTGCCACCAGTGATTTCGGCGGGAGGGCCAGGGATACGCAGTATTTT. This sequence encodes CATSDFGGRARDTQYF. The genes are TRBV24-1 and TRBJ2-3; 9 bases are shared with TRBD2. This CDR3 has 16 residues. Trimming took 1 base from V and 6 from J; bases not matched to a gene: 7. Germline assignment: CDR1 KGHDR and CDR2 SFDVKD.

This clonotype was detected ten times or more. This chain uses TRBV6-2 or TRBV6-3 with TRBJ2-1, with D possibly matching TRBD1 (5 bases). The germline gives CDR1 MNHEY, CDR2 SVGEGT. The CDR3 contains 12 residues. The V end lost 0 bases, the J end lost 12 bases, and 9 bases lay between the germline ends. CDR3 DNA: TGTGCCAGCAGTTACTCTATTAGGGGGCAGTTCTTC. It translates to CASSYSIRGQFF.

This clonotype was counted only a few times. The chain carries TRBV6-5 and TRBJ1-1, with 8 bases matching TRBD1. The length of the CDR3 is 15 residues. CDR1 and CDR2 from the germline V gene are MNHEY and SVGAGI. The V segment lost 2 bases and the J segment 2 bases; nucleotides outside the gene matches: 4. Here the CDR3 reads CASSYPGQVNTEAFF. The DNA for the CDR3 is TGTGCCAGCAGTTACCCGGGACAGGTAAACACTGAAGCTTTCTTT.

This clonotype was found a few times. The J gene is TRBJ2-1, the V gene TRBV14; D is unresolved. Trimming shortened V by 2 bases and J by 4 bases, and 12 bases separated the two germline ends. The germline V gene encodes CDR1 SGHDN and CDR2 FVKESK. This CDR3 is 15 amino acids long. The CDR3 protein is CASSQRGGVYNEQFF. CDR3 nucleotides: TGTGCCAGCAGCCAACGAGGTGGAGTTTACAATGAGCAGTTCTTC.

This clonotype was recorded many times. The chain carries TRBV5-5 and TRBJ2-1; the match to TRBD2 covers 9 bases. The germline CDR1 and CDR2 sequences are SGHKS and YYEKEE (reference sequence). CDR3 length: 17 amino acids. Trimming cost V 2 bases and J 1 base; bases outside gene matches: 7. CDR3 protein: CASSLHSGSPSYNEQFF. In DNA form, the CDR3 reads TGTGCCAGCAGCTTACATAGCGGGAGTCCTTCCTACAATGAGCAGTTCTTC. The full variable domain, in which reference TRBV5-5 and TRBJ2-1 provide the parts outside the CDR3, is DAGVTQSPTHLIKTRGQQVTLRCSPISGHKSVSWYQQVLGQGPQFIFQYYEKEERGRGNFPDRFSARQFPNYSSELNVNALLLGDSALYLCASSLHSGSPSYNEQFFGPGTRLTVL.

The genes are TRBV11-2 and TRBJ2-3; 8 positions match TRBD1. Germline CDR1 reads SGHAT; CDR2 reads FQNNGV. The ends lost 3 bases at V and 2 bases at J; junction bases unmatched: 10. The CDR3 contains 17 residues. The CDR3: CASSLDTGGWFTDTQYF. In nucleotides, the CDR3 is TGTGCCAGCAGCTTGGATACAGGGGGATGGTTCACAGATACGCAGTATTTT.

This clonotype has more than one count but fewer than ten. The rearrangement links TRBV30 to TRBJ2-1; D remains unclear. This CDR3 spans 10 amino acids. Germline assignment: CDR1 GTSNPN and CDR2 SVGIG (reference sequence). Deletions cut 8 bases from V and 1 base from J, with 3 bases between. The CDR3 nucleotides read TGTGCCGGGTCCTACAATGAGCAGTTCTTC. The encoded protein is CAGSYNEQFF.